Shown below are 10 T cell receptor beta chains from a single sample sequenced in a study of cytomegalovirus exposure and HLA in healthy donors. Profiled with immunoSEQ multiplex PCR; TCRdb holds only in-frame clones, not every one. Of approximately 65,000 clones in the sample, roughly 92% were seen once. Material for sequencing was PBMCs. The receptors come from a man between 18 and 29 years old in good health and CMV-seropositive.

This chain joins TRBV7-3 and TRBJ1-1; 7 nucleotides agree with TRBD1. With 8 bases clipped from V and 0 bases from J, the junction kept 3 bases outside the gene matches. This CDR3 spans 13 amino acids. The V gene's germline CDR1 is SGHTA and CDR2 FQGTGA. CDR3 loop: CASRQGMNTEAFF. CDR3 nucleotide sequence: TGTGCCAGCCGACAGGGAATGAACACTGAAGCTTTCTTT.

The chain recombines TRBV6-6 with TRBJ1-1, with a tentative D call TRBD1 (5 bases). Trimming stripped 5 bases from V and 2 bases from J, with 15 bases between. The germline V gene encodes CDR1 MNHNY and CDR2 SVGAGI (reference sequence). This CDR3 region has 15 residues. The CDR3 DNA reads as TGTGCCAGCAGTACGGGGGACCTTCTAAACACTGAAGCTTTCTTT. This encodes CASSTGDLLNTEAFF.

The chain joins TRBV7-9 to TRBJ2-3; possible D gene TRBD1, 6 bases. This CDR3 is built from 15 residues. Germline values: CDR1 SEHNR, CDR2 FQNEAQ (reference sequence). The ends were cut back, 5 bases at V and 2 bases at J, with 14 bases in the middle. CDR3 bases: TGTGCCAGCAGCCCTCTCAGGGGAAACACAGATACGCAGTATTTT. It translates to CASSPLRGNTDTQYF.

The chain couples TRBV11-3 to TRBJ2-5; TRBD1 matches 9 bases. The junction had 4 bases not matched to a gene; V was cut back by 6 bases and J by 5 bases. Germline-derived CDR1 and CDR2 are SGHNT and YENEEA. The CDR3 contains 13 residues. The CDR3 nucleotides are TGTGCCAGCAGGGGACAGGGCGATGAGACCCAGTACTTC. As protein: CASRGQGDETQYF.

The V gene is TRBV2, the J gene TRBJ2-1; 9 nucleotides agree with TRBD2. Looked up from germline, CDR1 is SNHLY and CDR2 is FYNNEI. The CDR3 is 15 residues long. After removal of 6 bases from V and 5 bases from J, the junction contained 8 bases not matched to a gene. CDR3 bases: TGTGCCAGCAGCCCGAGGACTAGCGACAACAATGAGCAGTTCTTC. The encoded protein is CASSPRTSDNNEQFF.

The chain recombines TRBV28 with TRBJ1-5; 11 nucleotides agree with TRBD1. The CDR3 is 18 residues long. V lost 6 bases to trimming and J lost 6 bases; unmatched junction nucleotides: 16. Germline V gives CDR1 MDHEN, CDR2 SYDVKM. CDR3 residues: CASSRASGTGGGFQPQHF. In DNA form, the CDR3 reads TGTGCCAGCAGCCGCGCCTCCGGGACAGGGGGTGGTTTTCAGCCCCAGCATTTT.

The J gene is TRBJ2-5, the V gene TRBV7-9; 7 positions match TRBD2. CDR3 length equals 13 residues. The ends lost 8 bases at V and 9 bases at J; junction bases unmatched: 12. The germline V gene has CDR1 SEHNR and CDR2 FQNEAQ (reference sequence). DNA of the CDR3: TGTGCCAGCGTAGGAGGGACTCGGGAGGCCCAGTACTTC. Translated: CASVGGTREAQYF. The variable domain in full, with the rest retrieved from reference TRBV7-9 and TRBJ2-5, is DTGVSQNPRHKITKRGQNVTFRCDPISEHNRLYWYRQTLGQGPEFLTYFQNEAQLEKSRLLSDRFSAERPKGSFSTLEIQRTEQGDSAMYLCASVGGTREAQYFGPGTRLLVL.

V usage is TRBV15 and J usage is TRBJ2-1; TRBD2 aligns across 7 bases. V trimming: 5 bases; J trimming: 2 bases; junction bases outside the gene matches: 9. The CDR3 sequence is 16 residues long. Germline values: CDR1 LNHNV, CDR2 YYDKDF (reference sequence). CDR3 loop: CATSEQRGSPYNEQFF. In nucleotides, the CDR3 is TGTGCCACCAGCGAACAGCGGGGCTCCCCCTACAATGAGCAGTTCTTC. Full variable domain (missing parts from reference TRBV15 and TRBJ2-1): DAMVIQNPRYQVTQFGKPVTLSCSQTLNHNVMYWYQQKSSQAPKLLFHYYDKDFNNEADTPDNFQSRRPNTSFCFLDIRSPGLGDTAMYLCATSEQRGSPYNEQFFGPGTRLTVL.

This sequence joins TRBV9 and TRBJ2-3; 7 nucleotides line up with TRBD1. Trimming at V came to 3 bases and at J to 5 bases, leaving 12 bases not matched to a gene. The length of the CDR3 is 16 residues. Germline assignment: CDR1 SGDLS and CDR2 YYNGEE. The CDR3 loop reads CASSEGVRGRGDTQYF. In DNA form, the CDR3 reads TGTGCCAGCAGCGAGGGAGTGAGGGGGCGCGGAGATACGCAGTATTTT. Looking up the rest from reference TRBV9 and TRBJ2-3 gives the full variable domain: DSGVTQTPKHLITATGQRVTLRCSPRSGDLSVYWYQQSLDQGLQFLIQYYNGEERAKGNILERFSAQQFPDLHSELNLSSLELGDSALYFCASSEGVRGRGDTQYFGPGTRLTVL.

Here the CDR3 DNA reads TGTGCCAGCAGCTTATCGGGAACGGGGACCCAGTACTTC. It translates to CASSLSGTGTQYF. The V gene is TRBV7-8, the J gene TRBJ2-5, with D perhaps matching TRBD2 (5 bases). Germline CDR1 SGHVS, CDR2 FQNEAQ. Trimming removed 2 bases at V and 7 bases at J, with 11 bases between. CDR3 length equals 13 residues.